These T cell receptor beta chains were read from a single sample in a study of monozygotic twins with inflammatory bowel disease. TCRdb derives one entry per CDR3 protein from the 5' RACE reads, leaving out DNA. This listing includes around 380,000 distinct CDR3 sequences. Input material: blood. The receptors were gathered from a human donor with ulcerative colitis or Crohn's disease, or a healthy co-twin of an affected twin (not recorded which). Each CDR3 is given with its conserved first and last residue.

CDR3aa: CASFRTGTGETQYF; v_gene: TRBV13; j_gene: TRBJ2-5
CDR3aa: CASSQGARAYEQYF; v_gene: TRBV4-3; j_gene: TRBJ2-7
CDR3aa: CASSKLNTGELFF; v_gene: TRBV5-1; j_gene: TRBJ2-2
CDR3aa: CASSAGQLFNQPQHF; v_gene: TRBV6-1; j_gene: TRBJ1-5
CDR3aa: CASSLRADHTDTQYF; v_gene: TRBV18; j_gene: TRBJ2-3
CDR3aa: CAVRGLTEAFF; v_gene: TRBV27; j_gene: TRBJ1-1
CDR3aa: CSARRGTTYEQYF; v_gene: TRBV20-1; j_gene: TRBJ2-7
CDR3aa: CSARPGGGDTGELFF; v_gene: TRBV20-1; j_gene: TRBJ2-2
CDR3aa: CASSRKGQNTEAFF; v_gene: TRBV3-1; j_gene: TRBJ1-1
CDR3aa: CASSEVRSAGELFF; v_gene: TRBV10-2; j_gene: TRBJ2-2
CDR3aa: CASSLLAGADNEQFF; v_gene: TRBV5-5; j_gene: TRBJ2-1
CDR3aa: CSATHRGRGGTEAFF; v_gene: TRBV20-1; j_gene: TRBJ1-1
CDR3aa: CASSLGIAKNIQYF; v_gene: TRBV5-1; j_gene: TRBJ2-4
CDR3aa: CSVEGWGANEQFF; v_gene: TRBV29-1; j_gene: TRBJ2-1
CDR3aa: CASSTGNPPNEQFF; v_gene: TRBV7-9; j_gene: TRBJ2-1
CDR3aa: CASREQGGTDTQYF; v_gene: TRBV7-9; j_gene: TRBJ2-3
CDR3aa: CAISESSLRRNYEQYF; v_gene: TRBV10-3; j_gene: TRBJ2-7
CDR3aa: CASSSLKTVGTEAFF; v_gene: TRBV27; j_gene: TRBJ1-1
CDR3aa: CAWSSNIATDTQYF; v_gene: TRBV30; j_gene: TRBJ2-3
CDR3aa: CASSLGTGGTGGSKQFF; v_gene: TRBV7-2; j_gene: TRBJ2-1
CDR3aa: CSASQARADTQYF; v_gene: TRBV20-1; j_gene: TRBJ2-3
CDR3aa: CASSYSKAALTDTQYF; v_gene: TRBV6-2/TRBV6-3; j_gene: TRBJ2-3
CDR3aa: CATSAGALSADTQYF; v_gene: TRBV15; j_gene: TRBJ2-3
CDR3aa: CASSFLWTSGSPGELFF; v_gene: TRBV7-2; j_gene: TRBJ2-2
CDR3aa: CASSDSGHPTDTQYF; v_gene: TRBV6-4; j_gene: TRBJ2-3
CDR3aa: CATSGRRSGDEQYF; v_gene: TRBV24-1; j_gene: TRBJ2-7
CDR3aa: CASSRDRGAQETQYF; v_gene: TRBV2; j_gene: TRBJ2-5
CDR3aa: CASSFTQGDTEAFF; v_gene: TRBV5-5; j_gene: TRBJ1-1
CDR3aa: CASSPGHMGGNTEAFF; v_gene: TRBV3-1; j_gene: TRBJ1-1
CDR3aa: CASSVWTGTQKLFF; v_gene: TRBV7-9; j_gene: TRBJ1-4
CDR3aa: CSAYDREGYTF; v_gene: TRBV20-1; j_gene: TRBJ1-2
CDR3aa: CAWSVRLGWSVNGYTF; v_gene: TRBV30; j_gene: TRBJ1-2
CDR3aa: CASSFLAGGPGEQYF; v_gene: TRBV5-1; j_gene: TRBJ2-7
CDR3aa: CASSQDTREKLFF; v_gene: TRBV4-1; j_gene: TRBJ1-4
CDR3aa: CASSQENSNQPQHF; v_gene: TRBV5-5; j_gene: TRBJ1-5
CDR3aa: CASSALRAVNTEAFF; v_gene: TRBV25-1; j_gene: TRBJ1-1
CDR3aa: CSARTGLANNEQFF; v_gene: TRBV20-1; j_gene: TRBJ2-1
CDR3aa: CAISVNDEQFF; v_gene: TRBV10-3; j_gene: TRBJ2-1
CDR3aa: CAISPRSGSTDTQYF; v_gene: TRBV10-3; j_gene: TRBJ2-3
CDR3aa: CASTRRGAIRSANTGELFF; v_gene: TRBV27; j_gene: TRBJ2-2
CDR3aa: CASSSAGGAEQYF; v_gene: TRBV5-1; j_gene: TRBJ2-7
CDR3aa: CASSLREGADTQYF; v_gene: TRBV5-4; j_gene: TRBJ2-3